This T cell receptor (beta chain) is drawn from a study of Ad26.COV2.S vaccination and SARS-CoV-2 variants. Study as a whole: Sample donor was a member of the COV1001 Ad26.COV2.S trial arm. Administration of Ad26.COV2.S was intramuscular, either once or twice 56 days apart. Points from the study as a whole: Measures of TCR breadth and depth may have fallen short of total T cell responses.

Treatment specified: around 19 received Ad26.COV2.S at low or high dose, single or two shots; several received placebo; per-sample allocation not given. Sample collection was performed on day 63 after the first vaccine or placebo injection. An 18-55-year-old adult in Boston served as donor. As concerns this clone: Its antigen remains unidentified.

TCRdb keeps only in-frame clones here, not all; method: immunoSEQ multiplex PCR. This table has nearly 400,000 clones, about 88% appearing once. The CDR3 contains 13 residues. Germline V lookup: CDR1 LGHNA, CDR2 YSLEER. V lost 0 bases and J lost 15, with 15 bases in between. Source: peripheral blood, taken in a trial of Ad26.COV2.S vaccine versus placebo. The chain links TRBV4-3 to TRBJ2-1; possibly TRBD1 or TRBD2 for D (5 bases each). The receptor was isolated from a person aged 18-65 years who received the Ad26.COV2.S COVID-19 vaccine or a placebo. CDR3 sequence reads: CASSQDIGTGSFF. In DNA form, the CDR3 reads TGCGCCAGCAGCCAAGATATCGGGACGGGCTCGTTCTTC.